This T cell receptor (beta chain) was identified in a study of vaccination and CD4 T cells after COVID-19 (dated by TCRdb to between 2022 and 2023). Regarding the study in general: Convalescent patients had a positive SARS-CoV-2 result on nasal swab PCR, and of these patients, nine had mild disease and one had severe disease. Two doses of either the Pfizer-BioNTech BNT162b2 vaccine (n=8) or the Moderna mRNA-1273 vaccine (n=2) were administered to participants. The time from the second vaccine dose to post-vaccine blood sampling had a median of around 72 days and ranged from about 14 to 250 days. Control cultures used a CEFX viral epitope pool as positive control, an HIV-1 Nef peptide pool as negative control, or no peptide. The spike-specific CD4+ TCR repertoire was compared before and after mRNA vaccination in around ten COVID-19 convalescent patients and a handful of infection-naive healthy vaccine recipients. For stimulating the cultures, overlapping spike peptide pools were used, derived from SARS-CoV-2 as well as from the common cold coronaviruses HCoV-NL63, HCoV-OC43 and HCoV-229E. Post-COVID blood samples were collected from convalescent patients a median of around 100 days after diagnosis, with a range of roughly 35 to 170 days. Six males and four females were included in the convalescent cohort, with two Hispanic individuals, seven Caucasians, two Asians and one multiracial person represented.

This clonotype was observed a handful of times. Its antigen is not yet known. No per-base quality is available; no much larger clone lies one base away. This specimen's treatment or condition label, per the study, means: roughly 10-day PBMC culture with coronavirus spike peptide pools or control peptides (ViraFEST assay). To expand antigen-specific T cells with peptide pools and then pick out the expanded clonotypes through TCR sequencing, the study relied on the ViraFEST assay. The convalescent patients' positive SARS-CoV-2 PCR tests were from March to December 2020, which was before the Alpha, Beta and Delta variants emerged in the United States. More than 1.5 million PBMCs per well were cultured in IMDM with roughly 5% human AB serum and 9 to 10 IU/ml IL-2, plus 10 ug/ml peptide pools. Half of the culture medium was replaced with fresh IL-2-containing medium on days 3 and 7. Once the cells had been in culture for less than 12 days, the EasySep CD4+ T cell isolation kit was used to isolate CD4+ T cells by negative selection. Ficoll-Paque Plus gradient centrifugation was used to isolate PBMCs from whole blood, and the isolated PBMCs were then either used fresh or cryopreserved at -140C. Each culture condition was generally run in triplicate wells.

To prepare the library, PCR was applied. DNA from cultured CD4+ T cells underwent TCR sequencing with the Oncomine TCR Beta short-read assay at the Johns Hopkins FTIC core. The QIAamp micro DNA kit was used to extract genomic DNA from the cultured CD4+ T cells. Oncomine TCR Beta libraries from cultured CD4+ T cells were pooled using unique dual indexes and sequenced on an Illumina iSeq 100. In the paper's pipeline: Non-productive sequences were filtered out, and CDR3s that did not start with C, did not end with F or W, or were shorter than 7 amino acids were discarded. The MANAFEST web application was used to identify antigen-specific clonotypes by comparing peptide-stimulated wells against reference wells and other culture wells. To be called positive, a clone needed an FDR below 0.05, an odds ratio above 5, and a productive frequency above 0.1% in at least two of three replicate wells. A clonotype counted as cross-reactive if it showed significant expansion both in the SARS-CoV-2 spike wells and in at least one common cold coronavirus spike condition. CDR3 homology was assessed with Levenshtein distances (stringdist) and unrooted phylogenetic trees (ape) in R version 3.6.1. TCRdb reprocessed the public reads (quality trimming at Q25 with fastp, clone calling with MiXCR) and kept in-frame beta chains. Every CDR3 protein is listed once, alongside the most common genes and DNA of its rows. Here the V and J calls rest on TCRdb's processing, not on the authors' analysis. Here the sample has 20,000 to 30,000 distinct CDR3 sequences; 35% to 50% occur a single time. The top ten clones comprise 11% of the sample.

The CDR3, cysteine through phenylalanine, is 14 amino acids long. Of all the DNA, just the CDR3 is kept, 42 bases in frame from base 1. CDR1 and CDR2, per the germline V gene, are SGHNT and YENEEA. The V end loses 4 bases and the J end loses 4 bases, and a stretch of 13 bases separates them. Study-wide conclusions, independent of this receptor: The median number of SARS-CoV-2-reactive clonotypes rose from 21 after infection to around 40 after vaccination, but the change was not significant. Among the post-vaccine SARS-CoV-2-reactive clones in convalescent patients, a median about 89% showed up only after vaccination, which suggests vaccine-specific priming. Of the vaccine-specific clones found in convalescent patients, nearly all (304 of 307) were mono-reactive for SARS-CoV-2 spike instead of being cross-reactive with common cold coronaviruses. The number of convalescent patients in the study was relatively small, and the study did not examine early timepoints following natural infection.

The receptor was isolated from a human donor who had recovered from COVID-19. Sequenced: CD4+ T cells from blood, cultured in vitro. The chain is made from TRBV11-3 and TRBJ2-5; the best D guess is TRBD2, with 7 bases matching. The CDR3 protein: CASSSEGGGETQYF. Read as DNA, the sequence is TGTGCCAGCAGCTCCGAGGGGGGGGGAGAGACCCAGTACTTC.